This T cell receptor (beta chain) is from a study of T cell repertoires in cytomegalovirus infection. The overall study: Peptides in the study included HLA-C-restricted and HLA-B-restricted CMV epitopes. Public TCR beta signatures provided an indication of both CMV infection and a matching HLA type.

From germline, CDR1 is SGHTA and CDR2 FQGNSA. Between the trimmed V and J ends, which lost 5 bases and 5 bases, there was a span of 21 bases. The length of the CDR3 is 16 residues. TCRdb processed the reads anew with MiXCR; each CDR3 protein has one entry. Of around 430,000 distinct CDR3 sequences listed, under 45% are singletons. Study-level findings and limits: CMV-specific HLA-C-restricted TCR beta clonotypes dominated the ex vivo response. Cumulative public TCR beta family frequency identified carriers of CMV plus the relevant HLA.

This clonotype was seen ten or more times. The antigen is unknown. The TCR comes from a human donor in good health (CMV status not recorded). Some clones in this sample may be carry-over from other donors' samples. This sample comprised cultured PBMCs, obtained from culture after CMV antigen stimulation. The chain carries TRBV7-2 and TRBJ2-5; possibly TRBD2 for D (6 bases). The CDR3: CASSPGASWGEETQYF. CDR3 sequence (DNA): TGTGCCAGCAGCCCCGGGGCCTCCTGGGGGGAGGAGACCCAGTACTTC.